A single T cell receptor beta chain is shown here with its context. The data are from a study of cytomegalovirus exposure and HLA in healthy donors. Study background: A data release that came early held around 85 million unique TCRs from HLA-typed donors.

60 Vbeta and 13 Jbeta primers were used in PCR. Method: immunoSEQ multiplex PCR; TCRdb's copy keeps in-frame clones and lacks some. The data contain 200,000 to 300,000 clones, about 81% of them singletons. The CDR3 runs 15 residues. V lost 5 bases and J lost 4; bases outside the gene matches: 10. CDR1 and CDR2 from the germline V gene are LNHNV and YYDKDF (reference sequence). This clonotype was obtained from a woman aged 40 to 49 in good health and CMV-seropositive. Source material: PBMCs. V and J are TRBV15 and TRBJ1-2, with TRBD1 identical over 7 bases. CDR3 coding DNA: TGTGCCACCAGCTTAGAGACAGGGCCCTCCTATGGCTACACCTTC. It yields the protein CATSLETGPSYGYTF.